A selection of T cell receptor beta chains follows, all from one sample in a study of patients and donors after allogeneic stem cell transplantation. TCRdb fed the RT-PCR reads into MiXCR, producing one record per CDR3 protein. The sample yields about 90,000 distinct CDR3 sequences, 48% seen once. Material: blood, either unsorted or a sorted T cell fraction (not recorded which). The receptors here all came from a human donor who was either an allogeneic HSCT recipient or a stem cell or donor lymphocyte infusion donor (not recorded which). It is not recorded whose cells these are; they may come from a transplant donor. CDR3s include the opening cysteine and the closing phenylalanine or tryptophan. The order of the fields is CDR3 length, V gene, clone size, J gene, D gene, CDR3 protein, CDR3 DNA. A D gene is named only where the DNA matches it firmly. Clone size is stated in some rows and not others, as once, few, many or a class when expanded.

11,TRBV20-1,NA,TRBJ2-3,NA,CSARDVDTQYF,TGCAGTGCTAGAGATGTAGATACGCAGTATTTT
14,TRBV27,NA,TRBJ2-2,NA,CASSLDLITAELFF,TGTGCCAGCAGTTTAGATCTAATAACCGCGGAGCTGTTTTTT
13,TRBV5-1,NA,TRBJ1-2,TRBD1,CASSEDRVYGYTF,TGCGCCAGCTCCGAGGACAGGGTTTATGGCTACACCTTC
13,TRBV27,NA,TRBJ2-2,NA,CASSLVDTGELFF,TGTGCCAGCAGTTTAGTCGACACCGGGGAGCTGTTTTTT
17,TRBV12-3/TRBV12-4,once,TRBJ2-2,TRBD1,CASSELIGGQNTGELFF,TGTGCCAGCAGCGAACTGATAGGGGGCCAGAACACCGGGGAGCTGTTTTTT
11,TRBV5-1,NA,TRBJ2-2,NA,CASSTTGELFF,TGCGCCAGCAGCACAACCGGGGAGCTGTTTTTT
16,TRBV3-1,few,TRBJ1-2,NA,CASSQERILGIFGYTF,TGTGCCAGCAGCCAAGAAAGGATCTTGGGGATATTTGGCTACACCTTC
12,TRBV27,few,TRBJ2-1,NA,CASSLLGNEQFF,TGTGCCAGCAGTTTATTAGGCAATGAGCAGTTCTTC
15,TRBV12-3/TRBV12-4,few,TRBJ1-6,NA,CASSSFEWGGSPLHF,TGTGCCAGCAGTTCTTTCGAGTGGGGCGGTTCACCCCTCCACTTT
15,TRBV4-3,NA,TRBJ2-2,NA,CASSPEKRITGELFF,TGCGCCAGCAGCCCCGAAAAGCGGATCACCGGGGAGCTGTTTTTT
11,TRBV19,NA,TRBJ1-2,NA,CASSDRYGYTF,TGTGCCAGTTCCGACCGTTATGGCTACACCTTC
15,TRBV4-3,NA,TRBJ2-7,NA,CASSQVRNGAYEQYF,TGCGCCAGCAGCCAAGTTCGGAATGGGGCCTACGAGCAGTACTTC
14,TRBV4-1,NA,TRBJ2-4,NA,CASSDLSAKNIQYF,TGCGCCAGCAGCGATTTGTCTGCCAAAAACATTCAGTACTTC
17,TRBV20-1,few,TRBJ1-1,TRBD1,CSARDQGDPATNTEAFF,TGCAGTGCTAGAGATCAGGGGGACCCTGCTACGAACACTGAAGCTTTCTTT
17,TRBV11-2,NA,TRBJ1-6,TRBD1,CASSFPTGRSYNSPLHF,TGTGCCAGCAGCTTCCCGACAGGGCGCTCCTATAATTCACCCCTCCACTTT
17,TRBV12-3/TRBV12-4,NA,TRBJ1-1,NA,CASSLARLLGRGTEAFF,TGTGCCAGCAGTTTAGCGCGGTTACTGGGTCGCGGCACTGAAGCTTTCTTT
16,TRBV4-1,NA,TRBJ2-1,TRBD2,CASSHPRTSGFNEQFF,TGCGCCAGCAGCCATCCCCGGACTAGCGGTTTCAATGAGCAGTTCTTC
13,TRBV5-1,medium-sized,TRBJ1-1,NA,CASSLDRATEAFF,TGCGCCAGCAGCTTGGACAGGGCGACTGAAGCTTTCTTT
15,TRBV7-2,NA,TRBJ1-1,NA,CASSLVVSIGPEAFF,TGTGCCAGCAGCTTAGTGGTCTCTATCGGGCCTGAAGCTTTCTTT
11,TRBV30,NA,TRBJ1-1,NA,CAWSVNTEAFF,TGTGCCTGGAGTGTGAACACTGAAGCTTTCTTT
17,TRBV28,NA,TRBJ2-2,NA,CASNHRWQGSKNGELFF,TGTGCCAGCAATCACCGGTGGCAGGGCTCGAAGAACGGGGAGCTGTTTTTT
14,TRBV6-5,NA,TRBJ1-4,NA,CASSYFAFNEKLFF,TGTGCCAGCAGTTACTTTGCCTTCAATGAAAAACTGTTTTTT
16,TRBV7-8,NA,TRBJ1-5,NA,CASSFGTPGSSQPQHF,TGTGCCAGCAGCTTCGGGACTCCTGGATCGTCCCAGCCCCAGCATTTT
12,TRBV7-9,NA,TRBJ2-2,NA,CASSFTTGELFF,TGTGCCAGCAGCTTCACTACCGGGGAGCTGTTTTTT
16,TRBV11-1,few,TRBJ1-5,NA,CASSAGLPGEGQPQHF,TGTGCCAGCAGCGCCGGACTCCCAGGGGAGGGCCAGCCCCAGCATTTT
16,TRBV5-1,NA,TRBJ2-2,NA,CASSPDSQSSTGELFF,TGCGCCAGCAGCCCGGACTCCCAGTCGAGCACCGGGGAGCTGTTTTTT
13,TRBV12-3/TRBV12-4,few,TRBJ1-2,NA,CASTPAASYGYTF,TGTGCCAGCACCCCGGCAGCAAGCTATGGCTACACCTTC
17,TRBV20-1,once,TRBJ2-4,NA,CSAQDSEIFLAKNIQYF,TGCAGTGCTCAAGACAGCGAGATCTTTCTAGCCAAAAACATTCAGTACTTC
16,TRBV12-3/TRBV12-4,NA,TRBJ1-6,TRBD1,CASRIDRGLYNSPLHF,TGTGCCAGCAGAATCGACAGGGGATTATATAATTCACCCCTCCACTTT
16,TRBV4-1,NA,TRBJ1-4,NA,CASSQLPGQNGEKLFF,TGCGCCAGCAGCCAGCTACCCGGACAGAACGGTGAAAAACTGTTTTTT
14,TRBV5-1,NA,TRBJ2-5,NA,CASSLRQPGETQYF,TGCGCCAGCAGCTTGAGGCAGCCGGGGGAGACCCAGTACTTC
13,TRBV27,few,TRBJ1-2,TRBD1,CASSKGQVYGYTF,TGTGCCAGCAGTAAGGGACAGGTCTATGGCTACACCTTC
13,TRBV9,few,TRBJ1-2,NA,CASSVDGNYGYTF,TGTGCCAGCAGCGTGGACGGGAACTATGGCTACACCTTC
15,TRBV6-2/TRBV6-3,NA,TRBJ1-5,NA,CASTTRRGMGQPQHF,TGTGCCAGCACTACCAGGAGGGGGATGGGTCAGCCCCAGCATTTT
14,TRBV13,NA,TRBJ1-1,NA,CASSLGQWETEAFF,TGTGCCAGCAGCTTAGGACAGTGGGAGACTGAAGCTTTCTTT
12,TRBV20-1,few,TRBJ1-1,NA,CSAGRGPAEAFF,TGCAGTGCTGGCCGGGGGCCGGCTGAAGCTTTCTTT
18,TRBV6-2/TRBV6-3,NA,TRBJ2-3,TRBD2,CASSYNLAGAGSTDTQYF,TGTGCCAGCAGTTACAACTTAGCGGGAGCTGGAAGCACAGATACGCAGTATTTT
14,TRBV7-2,NA,TRBJ1-1,TRBD1,CASSFQGANTEAFF,TGTGCCAGCAGCTTTCAGGGGGCGAACACTGAAGCTTTCTTT
18,TRBV4-3,NA,TRBJ2-3,NA,CASSQGKGGFGLTNTQYF,TGCGCCAGCAGCCAAGGGAAGGGGGGATTTGGGCTCACCAATACGCAGTATTTT
13,TRBV27,few,TRBJ1-5,TRBD1,CASRPTGGQPQHF,TGTGCCAGCAGACCGACAGGGGGGCAGCCCCAGCATTTT
13,TRBV15,few,TRBJ1-5,NA,CATSRDIRGAGHF,TGTGCCACCAGCAGAGATATAAGGGGCGCTGGGCATTTT
15,TRBV20-1,few,TRBJ1-5,NA,CSARQTVNSNQPQHF,TGCAGTGCTAGACAGACAGTCAATAGCAATCAGCCCCAGCATTTT
16,TRBV6-5,NA,TRBJ2-5,NA,CASSQTWGSSKETQYF,TGTGCCAGCAGCCAAACCTGGGGTAGCAGCAAAGAGACCCAGTACTTC